This record looks at one T cell receptor beta chain sequence and its context. What it binds is unknown. The ends lost 8 bases at V and 0 bases at J; junction bases unmatched: 8. Germline CDR1 reads SGDLS; CDR2 reads YYNGEE. This CDR3 comprises 16 residues. The sample originates from a study of beta chain features in type 1 diabetes. The study's findings and limits: VDJ junctions in type 1 diabetes patients carried more deletions and fewer insertions. Although PCR might favor shorter templates, it would do so equally in patients and controls.

Of the isolated RNA, all was reverse transcribed, and so the sequenced material was expressed TCRB transcripts. Using immunoSEQ multiplex PCR, the repertoire was profiled, and TCRdb retains in-frame clones only, with some absent. Of 900,000 or so clones listed, under 20% are singletons. Sequenced input: naive CD4+ T cells from blood. This chain connects TRBV9 to TRBJ2-6; 7 nucleotides line up with TRBD1. This clonotype was obtained from a woman between 18 and 30 years old in good health. The DNA of the CDR3 is TGTGCCAGTAACTTAGGGACAGACTCTGGGGCCAACGTCCTGACTTTC. This encodes CASNLGTDSGANVLTF.